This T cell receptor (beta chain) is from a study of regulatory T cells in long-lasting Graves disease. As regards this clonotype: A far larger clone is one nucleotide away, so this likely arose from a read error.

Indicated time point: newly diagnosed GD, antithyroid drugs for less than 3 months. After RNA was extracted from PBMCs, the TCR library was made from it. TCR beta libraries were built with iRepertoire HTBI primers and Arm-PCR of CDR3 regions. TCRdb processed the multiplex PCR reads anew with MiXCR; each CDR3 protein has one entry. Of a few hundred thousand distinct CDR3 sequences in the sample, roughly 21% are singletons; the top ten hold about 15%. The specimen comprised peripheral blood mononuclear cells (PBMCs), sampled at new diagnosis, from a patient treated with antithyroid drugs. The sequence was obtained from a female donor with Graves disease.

In DNA form, the CDR3 reads TGTGCCAGCAGTTTCCGGACTAGCGGGGAACCCCAGGGCCAAGAGACCCAGTACTTC. Its protein is CASSFRTSGEPQGQETQYF. The rearrangement joins TRBV12-3 or TRBV12-4 to TRBJ2-4; 12 nucleotides align to TRBD2. The DNA end is a closer match to TRBJ2-5, so the J assignment may be wrong. The CDR3 is 19 amino acids.